This paragraph covers one T cell receptor (beta chain) sequence. The antigen remains undetermined. Described time point: blood 4 weeks post-SBRT, at nephrectomy. Regarding treatment: 15 Gy SBRT to primary tumor, nephrectomy 4 weeks later. Nephrectomy followed 15 Gy stereotactic body radiation by 4 weeks. Clear cell pathology was present in this patient's renal cell carcinoma. This entry comes from a study of radiation and T cells in renal cell carcinoma. General study results and limits: Top tumor clonotypes rose in blood 2 weeks post-radiation, then contracted.

CDR1 and CDR2 (germline): MDHEN, SYDVKM. Trimming took off 5 bases at V and 2 bases at J, with 7 bases between the two ends. This CDR3 has 14 amino acids. Clones were sequenced by immunoSEQ multiplex PCR, and TCRdb holds only the in-frame ones, with some missing. The sample lists some 64,000 clones, about three quarters seen once, with more than 6.5% in the top ten. The chain links TRBV28 to TRBJ2-6; a possible D gene is TRBD2 (5 bases). Here the sequenced sample was blood, taken from a patient whose treatment included radiotherapy and nephrectomy. This TCR was recovered from a man in his sixties with renal cell carcinoma. In nucleotides, the CDR3 is TGTGCCAGCAGTCGAGCGGCTGGGGCCAACGTCCTGACTTTC. As protein: CASSRAAGANVLTF.